This T cell receptor beta chain was obtained from a study of blood T cells in healthy people across ages. Germline V lookup: CDR1 MNHEY, CDR2 SMNVEV (reference sequence). V lost 8 bases and J 2 bases, leaving 15 bases between the germline ends. The CDR3 totals 15 residues. For the second PCR, which ran for about 7 to 11 cycles, a sample-barcoded 5' primer and a J-beta primer mix were used. TCRdb analysed the 5' RACE reads with MiXCR anew, one entry per CDR3 protein. The top ten hold about 3% of the sample, which has 700,000 to 900,000 distinct CDR3 sequences, more than 25% seen once. This same sample was also part of a study on T cells of mothers and their children.

The source is a boy aged 5-17 years in good health. Sequenced: blood. The chain is built from TRBV27 and TRBJ1-4; D is undetermined. Here the CDR3 reads CASGATRRTNEKLFF. The CDR3 DNA sequence: TGTGCCAGCGGAGCGACACGGAGGACTAATGAAAAACTGTTTTTT.